A selection of T cell receptor beta chains follows, all from one sample in a study of T-cell reconstitution after alpha-beta-depleted transplantation in children. TCRdb fed the PCR reads into MiXCR, producing one record per CDR3 protein. The table records over 80,000 distinct CDR3 sequences, 20% to 30% of them present only once. The sequenced sample was PBMCs, obtained before TCRalphabeta/CD19-depleted stem cell transplant. Receptors were obtained from a boy aged 2 to 9 with acute lymphoblastic leukemia, due to receive a stem cell transplant. Each CDR3 is given with its conserved first and last residue. Fields, in order: J gene, D gene, clone size, V gene, CDR3 protein, CDR3 DNA. The D gene is left open where the match is weak. Clone size is stated in some rows and not others, as once, few, many or a class when expanded.

TRBJ2-5 | TRBD2 | many | TRBV6-1 | CASSEELAGGDQETQYF | TGTGCCAGCAGTGAAGAGCTAGCGGGAGGGGATCAAGAGACCCAGTACTTC
TRBJ1-4 | - | - | TRBV30 | CAWSALDDASEKLFF | TGTGCCTGGAGTGCTTTAGACGACGCTAGTGAAAAACTGTTTTTT
TRBJ1-5 | - | few | TRBV4-3 | CASSQEISGGNQPQHF | TGCGCCAGCAGCCAAGAGATCTCAGGGGGCAATCAGCCCCAGCATTTT
TRBJ1-6 | TRBD1 | - | TRBV28 | CASRISQTGGSPLHF | TGTGCCAGCAGGATCTCACAAACAGGGGGTTCACCCCTCCACTTT
TRBJ1-6 | - | - | TRBV6-5 | CASSYLAGTGNSPLHF | TGTGCCAGCAGTTACTTAGCTGGTACCGGTAATTCACCCCTCCACTTT
TRBJ2-5 | - | many | TRBV5-5 | CASSLEWGQETQYF | TGTGCCAGCAGCTTGGAGTGGGGACAAGAGACCCAGTACTTC
TRBJ2-3 | - | - | TRBV28 | CASSPNSIPRPPSTQYF | TGTGCCAGCAGCCCAAACTCGATCCCGCGCCCGCCGAGTACGCAGTATTTT
TRBJ2-1 | - | - | TRBV5-1 | CASSLDSGSSYNEQFF | TGCGCCAGCAGCTTGGATAGCGGATCCTCCTACAATGAGCAGTTCTTC
TRBJ2-3 | TRBD2 | - | TRBV28 | CASSRGLAEGQGTDTQYF | TGTGCCAGCAGCCGGGGACTAGCGGAGGGGCAGGGCACAGATACGCAGTATTTT
TRBJ2-2 | TRBD1 | few | TRBV24-1 | CATSGPTGVFRTGELFF | TGTGCCACCAGTGGCCCTACAGGGGTCTTCCGCACCGGGGAGCTGTTTTTT
TRBJ2-1 | TRBD2 | - | TRBV20-1 | CSAGGTQTSGYNEQFF | TGCAGTGCTGGGGGAACGCAGACTAGCGGATACAATGAGCAGTTCTTC
TRBJ1-5 | - | few | TRBV28 | CASSLYRGGRHQPQHF | TGTGCCAGCAGTTTATATAGGGGTGGTCGACATCAGCCCCAGCATTTT
TRBJ2-2 | - | few | TRBV5-1 | CASSLRSGGAVAELFF | TGCGCCAGCAGCTTGCGTAGCGGAGGGGCCGTAGCGGAGCTGTTTTTT
TRBJ2-5 | TRBD2 | - | TRBV7-2 | CASSFPGLPRETQYF | TGTGCCAGCAGCTTTCCGGGACTACCAAGGGAGACCCAGTACTTC
TRBJ2-1 | TRBD1 | many | TRBV9 | CASSVYGGDRPFF | TGTGCCAGCAGCGTATACGGTGGGGACAGGCCGTTCTTC
TRBJ2-1 | TRBD2 | few | TRBV5-1 | CASSLTTSGGAVPHEQFF | TGCGCCAGCAGCCTTACGACTAGCGGAGGGGCCGTCCCCCATGAGCAGTTCTTC